One sample yielded the 16 T cell receptor beta chains listed below, sequenced in a study of blood T cell repertoires in COVID-19. Using immunoSEQ multiplex PCR, the repertoire was profiled, and TCRdb retains in-frame clones only, with some absent. This sample carries about 160,000 clones, about 85% of them seen once, and the ten largest clones take approximately 5.4%. Material for sequencing was peripheral blood. These receptors came from a woman aged 45-60 years with COVID-19, enrolled during active disease.

This rearrangement joins TRBV5-6 to TRBJ2-1; TRBD2 matches 16 bases. The CDR3 loop spans 16 amino acids. Germline V CDR1 and CDR2: SGHDT, YYEEEE. J was trimmed by 8 bases and V by 0 bases; bases with no gene match: 2. CDR3 region: CASSLAGLAGGHEQFF. The DNA for the CDR3 is TGTGCCAGCAGCTTGGCGGGACTAGCGGGGGGGCATGAGCAGTTCTTC.

This chain uses TRBV7-3 with TRBJ2-3, with 11 bases matching TRBD2. Trimming at V came to 2 bases and at J to 5 bases, leaving 9 bases not matched to a gene. Germline assignment: CDR1 SGHTA and CDR2 FQGTGA. This CDR3 has 17 amino acids. As DNA, the CDR3 is TGTGCCAGCAGCTTAGGTGGGGCTAGCGGGGGGCAAGATACGCAGTATTTT. This translates into CASSLGGASGGQDTQYF.

The V gene is TRBV19, the J gene TRBJ2-1; tentatively, D is TRBD1 (6 bases). Trimming took 4 bases from V and 8 from J, leaving 18 bases between them. Germline CDR1 and CDR2: LNHDA and SQIVND (reference sequence). The CDR3 is 15 amino acids. CDR3 sequence reads: CASSTDRSQRDEQFF. The CDR3 coding sequence is TGTGCCAGTAGTACTGACAGGTCTCAACGTGATGAGCAGTTCTTC. Using reference TRBV19 and TRBJ2-1 for the parts outside the CDR3, the full variable domain is DGGITQSPKYLFRKEGQNVTLSCEQNLNHDAMYWYRQDPGQGLRLIYYSQIVNDFQKGDIAEGYSVSREKKESFPLTVTSAQKNPTAFYLCASSTDRSQRDEQFFGPGTRLTVL.

This clone was seen more than once but under ten times. The rearrangement links TRBV9 to TRBJ2-2; tentative D call: TRBD1 (6 bases). Deletions cut 0 bases from V and 0 bases from J, with 9 bases between. This CDR3 region has 16 residues. Germline CDR1 is SGDLS and CDR2 is YYNGEE. CDR3 loop: CASSVAGTSNTGELFF. DNA for the CDR3: TGTGCCAGCAGCGTAGCCGGGACATCGAACACCGGGGAGCTGTTTTTT.

This chain uses TRBV30 with TRBJ2-7, with 8 bases aligning to TRBD1. V was clipped by 2 bases and J by 5 bases; unmatched bases: 5. Germline-derived CDR1 and CDR2 are GTSNPN and SVGIG (reference sequence). The CDR3 totals 13 residues. In DNA, the CDR3 is TGTGCCTGGAGTTCAGGGGGCTTCCACGAGCAGTACTTC. It is translated as CAWSSGGFHEQYF.

The chain uses TRBV5-1 and TRBJ1-1; 7 bases line up with TRBD1. Germline lookup yields CDR1 SGHRS and CDR2 YFSETQ. Trimming took 2 bases from V and 5 from J; bases not matched to a gene: 6. The CDR3 has 14 residues. In nucleotides, the CDR3 is TGCGCCAGCAGCTTCCGGACAGGTTCTACTGAAGCTTTCTTT. This codes for CASSFRTGSTEAFF.

The chain links TRBV7-2 to TRBJ2-7, with 9 bases identical to TRBD1. The junction had 9 bases not matched to a gene; V was cut back by 1 base and J by 5 bases. Germline loops: CDR1 SGHTA, CDR2 FQGNSA. CDR3 length equals 16 residues. The CDR3 DNA reads as TGTGCCAGCAGCTTAGGGGACAGGGTCCGAGGGAACGAGCAGTACTTC. Translated: CASSLGDRVRGNEQYF. The entire variable domain, with the rest obtained from reference TRBV7-2 and TRBJ2-7, is as follows: GAGVSQSPSNKVTEKGKDVELRCDPISGHTALYWYRQSLGQGLEFLIYFQGNSAPDKSGLPSDRFSAERTGGSVSTLTIQRTQQEDSAVYLCASSLGDRVRGNEQYFGPGTRLTVT.

The V call is TRBV3-1 (or the pseudogene TRBV3-2), the J call TRBJ1-1; D uncertain. This CDR3 contains 13 residues. V gave up 0 bases and J gave up 6 bases, with 8 bases separating them. Germline V lookup: CDR1 LGHDT, CDR2 YNNKEL (reference sequence). CDR3 bases: TGTGCCAGCAGCCAAGATGGCATTTCTGAAGCTTTCTTT. It specifies CASSQDGISEAFF.

The J gene is TRBJ1-5, the V gene TRBV6-6; TRBD1 agrees at 7 bases. This CDR3 is 15 amino acids long. In germline, CDR1 is MNHNY, CDR2 SVGAGI (reference sequence). J lost 2 bases, V lost 4 bases, and 5 bases had no gene match. The CDR3 bases are TGTGCCAGCAGTTCGACAGGGATGGGCAATCAGCCCCAGCATTTT. This gives the protein CASSSTGMGNQPQHF.

The chain joins TRBV27 to TRBJ2-7, with a tentative D call TRBD2 (5 bases). Germline CDR1 is MNHEY and CDR2 is SMNVEV (reference sequence). The germline V and J ends were trimmed by 5 bases and 2 bases, with 13 bases remaining between them. This CDR3 spans 14 amino acids. This chain's CDR3 is CASSPRTYTYEQYF. Written as DNA, the CDR3 is TGTGCCAGCAGTCCTAGGACTTATACCTACGAGCAGTACTTC.

J is TRBJ2-3 and V is TRBV5-4, with no clear D. The ends were cut back, 5 bases at V and 3 bases at J, with 19 bases in the middle. The germline V gene has CDR1 SGHNT and CDR2 YYREEE (reference sequence). This CDR3 is built from 16 residues. As DNA, the CDR3 is TGTGCCAGCAGTATCAGACTCCTAATGTCGACAGATACGCAGTATTTT. Amino acids: CASSIRLLMSTDTQYF.

V usage is TRBV5-5 and J usage is TRBJ2-7, with 8 bases identical to TRBD1. J gave up 3 bases and V 2 bases, and 10 bases lay outside the gene matches. This CDR3 contains 16 residues. The germline V gene has CDR1 SGHKS and CDR2 YYEKEE (reference sequence). The CDR3 nucleotides read TGTGCCAGCAGCTTACCTACGGACAGGGATTTCTACGAGCAGTACTTC. Its translation: CASSLPTDRDFYEQYF.

The V gene is TRBV18, the J gene TRBJ2-5; 9 nucleotides align to TRBD1. The ends lost 4 bases at V and 5 bases at J; junction bases unmatched: 5. In germline, CDR1 is KGHSH, CDR2 LQKENI. This CDR3 contains 14 residues. This CDR3 is CASSRETGGETQYF. The CDR3, as DNA: TGTGCCAGCTCACGAGAGACAGGGGGGGAGACCCAGTACTTC.

This chain uses TRBV11-3 with TRBJ2-1, with 10 bases matching TRBD1. The V segment lost 2 bases and the J segment 4 bases; nucleotides outside the gene matches: 2. This CDR3 is 15 amino acids long. CDR1 is SGHNT, CDR2 YENEEA, per germline. CDR3 protein: CASSLPGQGYNEQFF. CDR3 DNA sequence: TGTGCCAGCAGCTTACCGGGACAGGGGTACAATGAGCAGTTCTTC.

The chain recombines TRBV12-3 or TRBV12-4 with TRBJ2-7, with D possibly being TRBD2 (6 bases). Trimming removed 7 bases at V and 5 bases at J, with 12 bases between. CDR3 length: 12 amino acids. The CDR3 is CASTTRGNEQYF. The CDR3 coding sequence is TGTGCCAGCACCACTCGGGGGAACGAGCAGTACTTC.

The chain joins TRBV5-5 to TRBJ2-7, with D possibly matching TRBD2 (7 bases). CDR1 SGHKS and CDR2 YYEKEE come from the germline V gene (reference sequence). CDR3 length: 16 amino acids. The V end was cut by 4 bases, the J end by 0 bases, with 17 bases between. The DNA of the CDR3 is TGTGCCAGCAGCCTGGAAGGGGGGGCCCCCTCCTACGAGCAGTACTTC. Its protein is CASSLEGGAPSYEQYF.